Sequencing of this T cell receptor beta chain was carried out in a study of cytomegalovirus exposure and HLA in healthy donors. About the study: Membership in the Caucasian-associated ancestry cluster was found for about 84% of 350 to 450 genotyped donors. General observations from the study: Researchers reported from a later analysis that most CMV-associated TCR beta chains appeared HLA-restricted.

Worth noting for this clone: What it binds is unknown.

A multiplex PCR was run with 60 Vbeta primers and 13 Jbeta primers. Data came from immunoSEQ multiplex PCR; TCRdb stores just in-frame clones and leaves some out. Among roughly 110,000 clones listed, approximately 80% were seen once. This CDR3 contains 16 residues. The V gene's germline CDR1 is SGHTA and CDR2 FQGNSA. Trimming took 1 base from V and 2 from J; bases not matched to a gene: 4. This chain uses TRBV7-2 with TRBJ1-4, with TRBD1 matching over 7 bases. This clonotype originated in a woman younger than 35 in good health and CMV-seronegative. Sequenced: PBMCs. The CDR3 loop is CASSLGQGPTNEKLFF. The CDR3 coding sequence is TGTGCCAGCAGCTTAGGACAGGGACCCACTAATGAAAAACTGTTTTTT. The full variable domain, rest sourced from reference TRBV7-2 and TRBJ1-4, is GAGVSQSPSNKVTEKGKDVELRCDPISGHTALYWYRQSLGQGLEFLIYFQGNSAPDKSGLPSDRFSAERTGGSVSTLTIQRTQQEDSAVYLCASSLGQGPTNEKLFFGSGTQLSVL.